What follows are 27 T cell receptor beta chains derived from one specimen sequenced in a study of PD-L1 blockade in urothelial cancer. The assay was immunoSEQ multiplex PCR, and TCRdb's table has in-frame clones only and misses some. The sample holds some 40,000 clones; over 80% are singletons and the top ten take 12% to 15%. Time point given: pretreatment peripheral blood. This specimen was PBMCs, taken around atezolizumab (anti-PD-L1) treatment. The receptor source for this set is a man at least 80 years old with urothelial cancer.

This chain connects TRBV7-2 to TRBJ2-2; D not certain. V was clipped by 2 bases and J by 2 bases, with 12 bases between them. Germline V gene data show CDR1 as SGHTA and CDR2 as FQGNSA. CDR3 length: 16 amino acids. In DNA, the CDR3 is TGTGCCAGCAGCTTAATGGGTGGAGCTAACACCGGGGAGCTGTTTTTT. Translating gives CASSLMGGANTGELFF.

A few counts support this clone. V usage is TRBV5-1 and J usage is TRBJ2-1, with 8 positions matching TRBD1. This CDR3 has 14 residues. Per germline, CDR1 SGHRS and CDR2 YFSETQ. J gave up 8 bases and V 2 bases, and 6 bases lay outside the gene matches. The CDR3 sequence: CASSFQDRADEQFF. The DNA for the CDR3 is TGCGCCAGCAGCTTTCAGGACAGGGCGGATGAGCAGTTCTTC. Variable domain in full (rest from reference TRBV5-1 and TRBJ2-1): KAGVTQTPRYLIKTRGQQVTLSCSPISGHRSVSWYQQTPGQGLQFLFEYFSETQRNKGNFPGRFSGRQFSNSRSEMNVSTLELGDSALYLCASSFQDRADEQFFGPGTRLTVL.

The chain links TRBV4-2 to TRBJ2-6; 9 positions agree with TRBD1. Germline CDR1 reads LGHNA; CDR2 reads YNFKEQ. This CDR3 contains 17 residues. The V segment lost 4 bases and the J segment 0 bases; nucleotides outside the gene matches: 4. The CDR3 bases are TGTGCCAGCAGCCTGAACAGGGGGCCCTCTGGGGCCAACGTCCTGACTTTC. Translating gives CASSLNRGPSGANVLTF.

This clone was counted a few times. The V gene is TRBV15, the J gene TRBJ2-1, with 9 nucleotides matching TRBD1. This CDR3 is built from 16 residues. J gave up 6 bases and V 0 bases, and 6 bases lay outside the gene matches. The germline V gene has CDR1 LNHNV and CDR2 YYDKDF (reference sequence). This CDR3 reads CATSRDREDRGNEQFF. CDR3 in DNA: TGTGCCACCAGCAGAGATCGTGAGGACAGGGGCAATGAGCAGTTCTTC.

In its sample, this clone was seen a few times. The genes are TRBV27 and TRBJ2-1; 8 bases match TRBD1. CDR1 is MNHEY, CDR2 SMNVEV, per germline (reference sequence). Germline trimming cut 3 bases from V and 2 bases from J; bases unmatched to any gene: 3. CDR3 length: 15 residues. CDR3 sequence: CASSFEGQAYNEQFF. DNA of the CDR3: TGTGCCAGCAGTTTTGAGGGACAGGCCTACAATGAGCAGTTCTTC.

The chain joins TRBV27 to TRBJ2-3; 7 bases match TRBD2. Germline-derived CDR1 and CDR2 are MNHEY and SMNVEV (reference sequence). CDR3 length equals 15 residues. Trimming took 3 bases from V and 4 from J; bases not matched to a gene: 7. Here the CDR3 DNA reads TGTGCCAGCAGTTTGGGGGGGAAACAGGCAGATACGCAGTATTTT. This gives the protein CASSLGGKQADTQYF.

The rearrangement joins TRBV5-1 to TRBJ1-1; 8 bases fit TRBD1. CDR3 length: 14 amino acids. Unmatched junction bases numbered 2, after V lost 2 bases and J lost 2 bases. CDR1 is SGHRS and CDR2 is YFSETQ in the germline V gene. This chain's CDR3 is CASSFGQGNTEAFF. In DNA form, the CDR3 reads TGCGCCAGCAGCTTCGGACAGGGAAACACTGAAGCTTTCTTT.

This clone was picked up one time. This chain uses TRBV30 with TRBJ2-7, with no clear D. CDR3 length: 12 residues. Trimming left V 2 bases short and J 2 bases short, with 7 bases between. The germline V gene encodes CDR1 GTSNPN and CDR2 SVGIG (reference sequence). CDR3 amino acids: CAWSLRAYEQYF. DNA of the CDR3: TGTGCCTGGAGTTTACGGGCCTACGAGCAGTACTTC. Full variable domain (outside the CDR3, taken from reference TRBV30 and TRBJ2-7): SQTIHQWPATLVQPVGSPLSLECTVEGTSNPNLYWYRQAAGRGLQLLFYSVGIGQISSEVPQNLSASRPQDRQFILSSKKLLLSDSGFYLCAWSLRAYEQYFGPGTRLTVT.

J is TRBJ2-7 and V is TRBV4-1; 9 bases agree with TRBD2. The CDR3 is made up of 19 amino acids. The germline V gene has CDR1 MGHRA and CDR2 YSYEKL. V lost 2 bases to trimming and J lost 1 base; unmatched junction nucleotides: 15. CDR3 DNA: TGCGCCAGCAGCCAATTCCTCCCAGGGGGGCTAGCGGGATCCTACGAGCAGTACTTC. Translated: CASSQFLPGGLAGSYEQYF.

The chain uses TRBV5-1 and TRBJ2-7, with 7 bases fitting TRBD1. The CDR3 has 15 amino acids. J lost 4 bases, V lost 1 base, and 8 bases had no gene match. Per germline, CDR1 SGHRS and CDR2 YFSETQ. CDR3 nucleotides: TGCGCCAGCAGCTTGACACCGGGACAGAGTTACGAGCAGTACTTC. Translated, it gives CASSLTPGQSYEQYF.

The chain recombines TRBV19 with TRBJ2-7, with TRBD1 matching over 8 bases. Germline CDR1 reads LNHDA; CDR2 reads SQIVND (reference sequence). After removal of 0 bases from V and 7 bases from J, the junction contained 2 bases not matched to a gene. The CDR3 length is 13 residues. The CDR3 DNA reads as TGTGCCAGTAGTATAGAACAGGGGGAGGAGCAGTACTTC. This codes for CASSIEQGEEQYF.

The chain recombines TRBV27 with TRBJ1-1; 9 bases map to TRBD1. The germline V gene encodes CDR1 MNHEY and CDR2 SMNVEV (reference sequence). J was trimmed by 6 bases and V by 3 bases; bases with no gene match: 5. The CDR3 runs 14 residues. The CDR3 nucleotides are TGTGCCAGCAGTTTTGGGGACAGGGTTGCTGAAGCTTTCTTT. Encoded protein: CASSFGDRVAEAFF.

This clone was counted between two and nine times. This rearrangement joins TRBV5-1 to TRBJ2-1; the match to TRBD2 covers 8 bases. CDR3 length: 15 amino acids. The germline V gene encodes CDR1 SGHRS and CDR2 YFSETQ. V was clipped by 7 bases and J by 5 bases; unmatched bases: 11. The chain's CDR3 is CASGPSGLLNNEQFF. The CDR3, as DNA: TGCGCCAGCGGACCTAGCGGGCTGTTGAACAATGAGCAGTTCTTC.

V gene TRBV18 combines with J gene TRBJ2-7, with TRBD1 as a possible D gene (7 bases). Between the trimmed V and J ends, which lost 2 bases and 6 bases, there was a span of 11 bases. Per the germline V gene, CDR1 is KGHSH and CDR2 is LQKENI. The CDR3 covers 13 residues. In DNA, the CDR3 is TGTGCCAGCTCACCAAACAGGGGAGGCGAGCAGTACTTC. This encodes CASSPNRGGEQYF.

The CDR3 protein is CASSSRGTDTQYF. The CDR3 DNA reads as TGTGCCAGCAGTTCCCGAGGCACAGATACGCAGTATTTT. This chain joins TRBV27 and TRBJ2-3; the D is unclear. The length of the CDR3 is 13 residues. V was shortened by 4 bases and J by 1 base, with 6 bases between the two germline ends. CDR1 and CDR2 from the germline V gene are MNHEY and SMNVEV (reference sequence).

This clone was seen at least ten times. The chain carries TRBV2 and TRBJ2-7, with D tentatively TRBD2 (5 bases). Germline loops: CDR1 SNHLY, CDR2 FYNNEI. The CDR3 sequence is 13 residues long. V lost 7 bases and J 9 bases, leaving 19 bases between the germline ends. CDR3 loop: CASNQGLLMRQYF. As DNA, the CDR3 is TGTGCCAGCAATCAAGGACTCTTAATGCGGCAGTACTTC.

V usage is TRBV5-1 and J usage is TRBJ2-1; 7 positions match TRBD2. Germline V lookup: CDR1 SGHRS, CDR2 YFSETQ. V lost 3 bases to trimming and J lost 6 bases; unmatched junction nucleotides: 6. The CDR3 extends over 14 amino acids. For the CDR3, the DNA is TGCGCCAGCAGCTGGGACTATGCTACCAATGAGCAGTTCTTC. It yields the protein CASSWDYATNEQFF.

The CDR3 loop reads CASSPPGTSGRFNEQFF. CDR3 bases: TGTGCCAGCAGCCCTCCCGGGACTAGCGGGAGGTTCAATGAGCAGTTCTTC. V and J are TRBV7-6 and TRBJ2-1; the match to TRBD2 covers 15 bases. The CDR3 totals 17 residues. J gave up 6 bases and V 5 bases, and 8 bases lay outside the gene matches. Per germline, CDR1 SGHVS and CDR2 FNYEAQ.

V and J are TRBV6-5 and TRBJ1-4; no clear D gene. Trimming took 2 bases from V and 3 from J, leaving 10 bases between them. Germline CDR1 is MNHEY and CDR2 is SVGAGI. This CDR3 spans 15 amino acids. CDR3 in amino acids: CASSYRGVPNEKLFF. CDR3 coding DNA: TGTGCCAGCAGTTACCGCGGGGTCCCTAATGAAAAACTGTTTTTT.

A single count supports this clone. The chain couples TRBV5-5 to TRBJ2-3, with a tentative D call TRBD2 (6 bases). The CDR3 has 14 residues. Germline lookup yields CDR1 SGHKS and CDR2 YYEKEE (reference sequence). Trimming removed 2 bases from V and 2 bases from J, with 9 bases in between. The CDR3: CASSFGGNTDTQYF. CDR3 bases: TGTGCCAGCAGCTTTGGGGGGAACACAGATACGCAGTATTTT.

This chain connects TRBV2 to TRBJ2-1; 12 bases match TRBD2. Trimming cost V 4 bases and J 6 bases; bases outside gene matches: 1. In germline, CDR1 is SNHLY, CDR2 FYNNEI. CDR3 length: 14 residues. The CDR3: CASSGTSGTNEQFF. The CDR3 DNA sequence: TGTGCCAGCAGTGGGACTAGCGGGACCAATGAGCAGTTCTTC.

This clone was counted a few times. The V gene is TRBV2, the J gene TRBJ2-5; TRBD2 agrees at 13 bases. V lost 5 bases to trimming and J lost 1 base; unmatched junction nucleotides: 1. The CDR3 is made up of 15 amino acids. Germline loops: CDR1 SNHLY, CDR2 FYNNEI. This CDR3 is CASSRLAGGQETQYF. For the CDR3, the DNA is TGTGCCAGCAGTCGACTAGCGGGAGGCCAAGAGACCCAGTACTTC.

The DNA of the CDR3 is TGTGCCAGCAGCTTACAGGGGGTAGGGGCCGGGGAGCTGTTTTTT. Encoded protein: CASSLQGVGAGELFF. The chain uses TRBV7-2 and TRBJ2-2, with 7 bases identical to TRBD1. The V segment lost 2 bases and the J segment 6 bases; nucleotides outside the gene matches: 6. This CDR3 region has 15 residues. Germline V lookup: CDR1 SGHTA, CDR2 FQGNSA.

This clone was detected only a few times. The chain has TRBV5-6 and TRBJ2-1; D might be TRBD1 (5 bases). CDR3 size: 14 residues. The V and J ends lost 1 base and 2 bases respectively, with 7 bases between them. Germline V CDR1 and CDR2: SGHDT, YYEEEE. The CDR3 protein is CASSLFRAYNEQFF. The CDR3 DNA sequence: TGTGCCAGCAGCTTGTTCAGGGCCTACAATGAGCAGTTCTTC. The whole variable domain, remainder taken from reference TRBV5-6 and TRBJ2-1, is DAGVTQSPTHLIKTRGQQVTLRCSPKSGHDTVSWYQQALGQGPQFIFQYYEEEERQRGNFPDRFSGHQFPNYSSELNVNALLLGDSALYLCASSLFRAYNEQFFGPGTRLTVL.

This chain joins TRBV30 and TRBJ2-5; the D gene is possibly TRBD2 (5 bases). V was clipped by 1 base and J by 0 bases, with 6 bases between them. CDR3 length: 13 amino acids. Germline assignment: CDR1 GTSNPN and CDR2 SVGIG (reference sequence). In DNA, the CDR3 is TGTGCCTGGAGTGCGGGATACCAAGAGACCCAGTACTTC. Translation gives CAWSAGYQETQYF.

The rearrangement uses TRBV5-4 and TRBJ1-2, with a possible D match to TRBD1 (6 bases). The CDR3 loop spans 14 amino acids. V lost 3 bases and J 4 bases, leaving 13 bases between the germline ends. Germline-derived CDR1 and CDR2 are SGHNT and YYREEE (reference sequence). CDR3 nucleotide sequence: TGTGCCAGCAGCTACAGGGAGAAAGGCTATGGCTACACCTTC. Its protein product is CASSYREKGYGYTF.

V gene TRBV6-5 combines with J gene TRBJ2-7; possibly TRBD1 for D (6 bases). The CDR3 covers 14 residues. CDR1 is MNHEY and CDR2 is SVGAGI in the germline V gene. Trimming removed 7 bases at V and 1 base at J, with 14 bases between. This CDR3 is CASTSDRGSYEQYF. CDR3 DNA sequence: TGTGCCAGCACCTCGGACAGAGGATCCTACGAGCAGTACTTC.